This TCR beta chain was sequenced during a study of cytomegalovirus exposure and HLA in healthy donors. Study at large: Earlier work reported approximately 110 million unique TCR beta sequences from 150 million to 200 million T cells. General study results and limits: HLA alleles were associated with 18,000 or so TCR beta sequences in a later analysis at 0.05 false discovery rate. V segments that were indistinguishable, TRBV6-2 and TRBV6-3 among them, were omitted from analysis.

This clone was found a few times. Its antigen remains unknown. The CDR3 contains 15 residues. Trimming removed 5 bases from V and 2 bases from J; junction bases left unmatched: 3. The germline V gene has CDR1 SNHLY and CDR2 FYNNEI. Primers: 60 Vbeta forward and 13 Jbeta reverse. Method: immunoSEQ multiplex PCR; TCRdb's copy keeps in-frame clones and lacks some. The sample carries about 130,000 clones, more than 80% recorded once. The V call is TRBV2, the J call TRBJ2-2; 9 positions match TRBD2. Sequencing was done on a sample of PBMCs. This TCR was recovered from a young woman in good health and CMV-seropositive. CDR3 DNA sequence: TGTGCCAGCAGTCTAGCGGGACCTAACACCGGGGAGCTGTTTTTT. Its translation is CASSLAGPNTGELFF.